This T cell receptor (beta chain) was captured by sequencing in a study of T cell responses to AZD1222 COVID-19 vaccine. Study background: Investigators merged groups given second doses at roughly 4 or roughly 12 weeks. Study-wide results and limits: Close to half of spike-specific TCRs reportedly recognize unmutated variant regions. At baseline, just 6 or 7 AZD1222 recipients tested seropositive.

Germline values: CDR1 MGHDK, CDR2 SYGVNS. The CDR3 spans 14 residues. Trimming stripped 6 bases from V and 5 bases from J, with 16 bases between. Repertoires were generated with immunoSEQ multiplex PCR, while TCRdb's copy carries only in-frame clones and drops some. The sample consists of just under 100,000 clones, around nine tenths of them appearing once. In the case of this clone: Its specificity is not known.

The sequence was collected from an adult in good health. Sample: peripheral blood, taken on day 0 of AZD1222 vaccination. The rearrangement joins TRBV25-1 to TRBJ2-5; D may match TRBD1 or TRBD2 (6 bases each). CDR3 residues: CASSDVTGRETQYF. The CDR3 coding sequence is TGTGCCAGCAGCGATGTTACAGGGAGGGAGACCCAGTACTTC.